In its sample, the clone carrying this T cell receptor beta chain was seen many times. The data were obtained in a study of patients with pleural tuberculosis. One entry per CDR3 protein, called by TCRdb with MiXCR from the reads. The sample lists 45,000 to 60,000 distinct CDR3 sequences; around 7% were seen once. The germline V gene encodes CDR1 ENHRY and CDR2 SYGVKD. CDR3 length: 13 amino acids. The V gene lost 7 bases and the J gene lost 6 bases, with 15 bases spanning the gap. The gene calls are TRBV10-3 and TRBJ1-1; D perhaps matches TRBD1 (5 bases). This clonotype was sampled from a human donor with pleural tuberculosis. The CDR3 loop reads CAINSGTWAEAFF. In nucleotides, the CDR3 is TGTGCCATCAACTCAGGGACGTGGGCTGAAGCTTTCTTT.